This section outlines one T cell receptor (beta chain) sequence together with its context. Its antigen is unknown. The entry originates in a study of response to subunit inactivated influenza vaccine. Whole-study results and caveats: Authors suggested seasonal influenza vaccinations each recruit few new T cells.

TCRdb reprocessed the RT-PCR reads with MiXCR, giving one entry per CDR3 protein. The table lists approximately 680,000 distinct CDR3 sequences, approximately 15% of them singletons, with roughly 12% in the top ten. The CDR3 totals 14 residues. Germline lookup yields CDR1 DFQATT and CDR2 SNEGSKA (reference sequence). Trimming took off 4 bases at V and 0 bases at J, with 10 bases between the two ends. The source material was PBMCs from blood, sampled roughly 12 days after vaccination. The chain recombines TRBV20-1 with TRBJ2-1, with D possibly TRBD2 on 6 matching bases. The source of this sequence is a man in his fifties who received an inactivated influenza vaccine. The CDR3: CSAMSGYSYNEQFF. The CDR3 bases are TGCAGTGCTATGAGCGGGTACTCCTACAATGAGCAGTTCTTC.